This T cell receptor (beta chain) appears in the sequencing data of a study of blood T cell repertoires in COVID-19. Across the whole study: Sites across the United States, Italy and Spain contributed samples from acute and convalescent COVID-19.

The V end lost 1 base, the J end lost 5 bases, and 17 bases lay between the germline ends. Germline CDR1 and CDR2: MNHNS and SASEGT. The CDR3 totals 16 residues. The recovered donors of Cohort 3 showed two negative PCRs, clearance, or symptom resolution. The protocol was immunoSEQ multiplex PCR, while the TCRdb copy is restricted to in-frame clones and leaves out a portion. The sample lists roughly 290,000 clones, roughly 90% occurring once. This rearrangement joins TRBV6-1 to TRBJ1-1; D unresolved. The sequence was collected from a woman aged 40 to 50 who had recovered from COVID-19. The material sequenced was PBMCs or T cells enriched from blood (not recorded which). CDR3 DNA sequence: TGTGCCAGCAGTGAAGTCGTACGGGGTCCGGCTACTGAAGCTTTCTTT. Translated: CASSEVVRGPATEAFF.